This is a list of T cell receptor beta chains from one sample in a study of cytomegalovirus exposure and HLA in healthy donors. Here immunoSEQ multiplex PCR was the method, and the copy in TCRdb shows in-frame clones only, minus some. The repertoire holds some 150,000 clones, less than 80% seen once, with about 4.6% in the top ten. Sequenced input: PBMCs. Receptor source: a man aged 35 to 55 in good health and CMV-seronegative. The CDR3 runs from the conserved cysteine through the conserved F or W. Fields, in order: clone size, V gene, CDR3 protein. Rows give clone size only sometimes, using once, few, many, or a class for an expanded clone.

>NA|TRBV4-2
CASSQSGTGDTGYTF
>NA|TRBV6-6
CASSRTGNYGYTF
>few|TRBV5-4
CASSLALAANTGELFF
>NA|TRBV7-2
CASSWTGYEQYF
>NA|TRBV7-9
CASRSWTGDLTEAFF
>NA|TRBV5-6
CASSLGTGSGYTGELFF
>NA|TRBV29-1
CSVAGAGGYEQYF
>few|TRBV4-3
CASSHSSGTGELFF
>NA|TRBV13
CASSLKAGTDTQYF
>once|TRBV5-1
CASRELGTGQEPQHF
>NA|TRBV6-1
CASSEFLGGEQYF
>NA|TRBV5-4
CASSPRDPGQGREQYF
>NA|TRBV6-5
CASSYSKPPLGLEAFF
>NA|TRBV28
CAVEKGGPGNTIYF
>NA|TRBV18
CASSPRGTSYSYEQYF
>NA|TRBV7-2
CASSLEGRQGNEKLFF
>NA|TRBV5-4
CASSPVQGEVGYTF
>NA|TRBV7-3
CASSLRGTTSTDTQYF
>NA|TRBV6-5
CASSEWTIGTEAFF
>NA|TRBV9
CASSVGLSTGGAEEQYF
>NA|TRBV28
CASSITGASSYEQYF
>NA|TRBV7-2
CASSLGQGAPLNTEAFF
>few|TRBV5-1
CASSLGWGQAFF
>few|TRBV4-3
CASSQDGTGGDGNQPQHF
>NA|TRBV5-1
CASSLAGSLDYGYTF
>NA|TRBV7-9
CASSLPQGREKLFF
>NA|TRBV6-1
CASSTRDRETTF
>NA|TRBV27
CASKEGHEQYF
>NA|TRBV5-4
CASSSKGNYGYTF
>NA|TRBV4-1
CASSPRDTDGTEAFF
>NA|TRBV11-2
CASSASTRGRNSPLHF
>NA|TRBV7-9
CASSLTRGGYEQYF
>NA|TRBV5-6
CASSSYRDYNNSPLHF
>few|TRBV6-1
CASSELTEAFF
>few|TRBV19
CASSISGLNQPQHF
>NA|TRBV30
CAWSGNQGNQPQHF
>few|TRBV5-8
CASSLAGRGASSTDTQYF
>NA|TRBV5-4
CASSLSPRGNTGELFF
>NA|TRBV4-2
CASSLDTGAGQPQHF
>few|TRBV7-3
CASSEGQGARDAYF
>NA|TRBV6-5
CASSPDWSSYEQYF
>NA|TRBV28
CASSPGGTGKETQYF
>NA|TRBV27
CASSGAGTGEKGQYF
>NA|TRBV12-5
CASAPDRNYGYTF
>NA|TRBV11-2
CASSYTLLSYEQYF
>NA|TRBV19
CASTPKDRNSPEAFF
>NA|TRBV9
CASSEWGGSTDTQYF
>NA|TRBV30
CAWSVLRGAGELFF
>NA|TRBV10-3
CAILDNSGLPGEQYF
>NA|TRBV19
CASSVGESSSGNTIYF
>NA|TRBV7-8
CASSLGGVGDTQYF
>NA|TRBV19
CASSIDPLATNEKLFF
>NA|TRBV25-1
CASRKSDIGRSEAFF